The clone carrying this T cell receptor beta chain has more than one count but fewer than ten. These data originate in a study of T cell repertoires in cytomegalovirus infection. CDR3 size: 14 residues. V lost 7 bases to trimming and J lost 8 bases, with 20 bases between them. TCRdb passed the reads through MiXCR, listing each CDR3 protein once. The sample has roughly 760,000 distinct CDR3 sequences, about 40% seen once; the top ten hold 2.8%. The genes are TRBV12-3 or TRBV12-4 and TRBJ1-2; TRBD1 might be the D (6 bases). The sequencing input was PBMCs. This TCR was sampled from a human donor in good health (CMV status not recorded). Some clones in this sample may be carry-over from other donors' samples. In DNA form, the CDR3 reads TGTGCCAGCAAGGTTTTGCGACAGGATCAAGGCTACACCTTC. It is translated as CASKVLRQDQGYTF.